The sequence of this T cell receptor beta chain was determined in a study of read filtering for tumor transcriptome and immune sequencing. About the study: IR-seq gave about 4 to 10.27 million TCR reads per sample; RNA-seq gave roughly 80 to 1,300. Broader study findings: IR-seq captured clonotypes deeper and more reliably than RNA-seq. About 81.9% of IR-seq clonotypes had one read, totaling about 3.5% of reads; RNA-seq: around 70% and 40%.

The CDR3 covers 14 residues. The V gene lost 5 bases and the J gene lost 3 bases, with 13 bases spanning the gap. Per germline, CDR1 SEHNR and CDR2 FQNEAQ (reference sequence). In this sample, this clonotype turned up many times. Its antigen is still unknown. This library used roughly 400 ng RNA and molecular barcoded adaptors spanning alpha/delta and beta/gamma chains. Via MiXCR, TCRdb re-called the reads, giving one row per CDR3 protein. The top ten hold about 8.6% of the sample, which has approximately 140,000 distinct CDR3 sequences, approximately 13% seen once. The chain employs TRBV7-9 and TRBJ2-5; a possible D gene is TRBD1 (6 bases). The specimen sequenced was a population of CD138-negative cells sorted from bone marrow. This TCR came from a donor at least 40 years old with multiple myeloma. The CDR3 DNA is TGTGCCAGCAGCCCCCGGACAGCAGAAGAGACCCAGTACTTC. The encoded protein is CASSPRTAEETQYF.